Following are 9 T cell receptor beta chains from one sample sequenced in a study of blood T cell repertoires in COVID-19. This table comes from immunoSEQ multiplex PCR, and its TCRdb copy is limited to in-frame clones, with some not included. This table holds over 90,000 clones, about nine tenths found once. The material sequenced was peripheral blood. All receptors derive from a woman aged 70-85 years with acute or convalescent COVID-19.

The chain carries TRBV5-5 and TRBJ1-5; 8 nucleotides agree with TRBD1. From germline, CDR1 is SGHKS and CDR2 YYEKEE (reference sequence). The trim removed 2 bases at V and 5 bases at J, leaving 6 bases unmatched. The CDR3 runs 15 residues. CDR3 loop: CASSFLDREHQPQHF. CDR3 DNA: TGTGCCAGCAGCTTTTTGGACAGGGAGCATCAGCCCCAGCATTTT.

This sequence joins TRBV20-1 and TRBJ1-5; 9 bases align to TRBD1. The J segment lost 7 bases and the V segment lost 3 bases, leaving 7 bases of the junction unmatched. Germline V gives CDR1 DFQATT, CDR2 SNEGSKA (reference sequence). The CDR3 consists of 14 residues. CDR3 nucleotides: TGCAGTGCTAGTAGGGGACAGGGAGGACAGCCCCAGCATTTT. Amino acid sequence: CSASRGQGGQPQHF.

The chain recombines TRBV28 with TRBJ2-2; D not resolved. With 6 bases removed from V and 0 bases from J, the gap between germline ends came to 5 bases. Germline V gene lookup returns CDR1 MDHEN and CDR2 SYDVKM. The length of the CDR3 is 13 residues. The CDR3 spells CASRRANTGELFF. The CDR3 DNA follows: TGTGCCAGCAGACGAGCGAACACCGGGGAGCTGTTTTTT.

This chain joins TRBV9 and TRBJ2-1, with 9 nucleotides matching TRBD2. The J segment lost 5 bases and the V segment lost 1 base, leaving 16 bases of the junction unmatched. The CDR3 is 19 residues long. CDR1 and CDR2 from the germline V gene are SGDLS and YYNGEE. CDR3 protein: CASSVTGFERGATDNEQFF. CDR3 nucleotides: TGTGCCAGCAGCGTAACAGGGTTCGAGCGGGGGGCAACAGACAATGAGCAGTTCTTC.

The chain uses TRBV6-5 and TRBJ1-6; D unclear. The CDR3 totals 15 residues. The V end was cut by 8 bases, the J end by 6 bases, with 17 bases between. The V gene's germline CDR1 is MNHEY and CDR2 SVGAGI. CDR3: CASRGGDTSNSPLHF. CDR3 sequence (DNA): TGTGCCAGCCGCGGAGGAGACACCTCTAATTCACCCCTCCACTTT.

V and J are TRBV14 and TRBJ2-1, with D perhaps matching TRBD1 (5 bases). CDR3 length equals 15 residues. Trimming left V 1 base short and J 3 bases short, with 10 bases between. Germline V gene lookup returns CDR1 SGHDN and CDR2 FVKESK. CDR3 sequence: CASSQAGRDYNEQFF. CDR3 nucleotide sequence: TGTGCCAGCAGCCAAGCTGGCAGGGACTACAATGAGCAGTTCTTC.

The rearrangement uses TRBV28 and TRBJ1-6; tentative D call: TRBD1 (5 bases). V lost 3 bases and J lost 3, with 9 bases in between. The CDR3 is 15 amino acids. Germline CDR1 reads MDHEN; CDR2 reads SYDVKM. The CDR3 loop reads CASSLITGYNSPLHF. The CDR3 region has the DNA TGTGCCAGCAGTTTGATCACAGGCTATAATTCACCCCTCCACTTT. Supplemented by reference TRBV28 and TRBJ1-6, the full variable domain reads DVKVTQSSRYLVKRTGEKVFLECVQDMDHENMFWYRQDPGLGLRLIYFSYDVKMKEKGDIPEGYSVSREKKERFSLILESASTNQTSMYLCASSLITGYNSPLHFGNGTRLTVT.

The V gene is TRBV19, the J gene TRBJ1-5; 10 nucleotides agree with TRBD1. This CDR3 comprises 13 residues. CDR1 is LNHDA, CDR2 SQIVND, per germline (reference sequence). With 10 bases clipped from V and 7 bases from J, the junction kept 7 bases outside the gene matches. The CDR3 here is CATRDRGLQPQHF. DNA for the CDR3: TGTGCCACCCGGGACAGGGGATTACAGCCCCAGCATTTT.

The table lists this clone with a count of one. V and J are TRBV3-1 (or the pseudogene TRBV3-2) and TRBJ1-2; perhaps TRBD1 as D (5 bases). Germline CDR1 reads LGHDT; CDR2 reads YNNKEL (reference sequence). The CDR3 runs to 15 residues. V lost 4 bases and J 4 bases, leaving 16 bases between the germline ends. CDR3 sequence: CASSREQQATYGYTF. CDR3 nucleotides: TGTGCCAGCAGCCGAGAACAACAGGCCACCTATGGCTACACCTTC.